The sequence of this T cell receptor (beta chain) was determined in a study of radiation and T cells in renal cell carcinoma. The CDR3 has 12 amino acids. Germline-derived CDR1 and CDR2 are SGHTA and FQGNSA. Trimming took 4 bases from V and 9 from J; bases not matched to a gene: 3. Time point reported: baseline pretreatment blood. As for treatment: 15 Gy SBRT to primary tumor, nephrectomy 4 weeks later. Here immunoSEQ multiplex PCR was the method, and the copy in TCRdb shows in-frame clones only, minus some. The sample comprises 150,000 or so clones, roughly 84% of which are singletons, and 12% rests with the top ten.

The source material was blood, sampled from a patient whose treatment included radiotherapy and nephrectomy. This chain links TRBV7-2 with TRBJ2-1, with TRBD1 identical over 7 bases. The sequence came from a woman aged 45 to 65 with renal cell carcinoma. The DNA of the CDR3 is TGTGCCAGCAGCTGGCGGACAGGTGAGCAGTTCTTC. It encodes CASSWRTGEQFF.